This TCR beta chain was profiled in a study of cytomegalovirus exposure and HLA in healthy donors. Regarding the study as a whole: Sequencing probably produced one cluster of sequence variants that were highly shared. In most subjects, TCR beta sequences reportedly gave accurate predictions of HLA-A and HLA-B alleles. Researchers reported in a later analysis that common viral pathogens appeared linked to several top clusters.

CDR3 size: 14 residues. Germline V gene data show CDR1 as SQVTM and CDR2 as ANQGSEA. With V trimmed by 3 bases and J by 0 bases, 2 bases remained unmatched. A note on this clone: Its antigen is undetermined.

With 60 Vbeta and 13 Jbeta primers, the PCR was carried out. In the authors' workflow: Some 10 million of roughly 81 million unique TCR beta chains were shared, per a later count. The method was immunoSEQ multiplex PCR; TCRdb's version includes in-frame clones alone and lacks a portion of them. V and J calls plus clone size are reproduced from that table; the DNA served to infer D and trimming. Here the sample spans 150,000 to 200,000 clones, 75% being singletons. The rearrangement uses TRBV29-1 and TRBJ2-4, with 7 bases aligning to TRBD2. Sequencing used PBMCs. The receptor's source is a male donor in good health and CMV-seronegative. The DNA for the CDR3 is TGCAGCGTTGAGCCGGGGGGAGCCAAAAACATTCAGTACTTC. It codes for CSVEPGGAKNIQYF.